This T cell receptor (beta chain) was documented in a study of CD8 T cells in Susac syndrome. Whole-study findings and limits: As the study acknowledged, the number of individuals in its TCR sequencing and HLA analysis was relatively small.

RNA was extracted with the RNeasy kit, and a quantity of 0.5 to 1 ug was reverse transcribed using random hexamers. TCR beta CDR3 was amplified by immunoSEQ covering 54 Vbeta and 13 Jbeta. One entry per CDR3 protein, called by TCRdb with MiXCR from the immunoSEQ multiplex PCR reads. The sample contains around 300,000 distinct CDR3 sequences, 65% to 90% of which appear only once. The authors carried out high-throughput sequencing of TCR beta. They applied it to CD8+ and CD4+ T cells obtained from blood. The authors negatively isolated CD8+ and CD4+ T cells and FACS-enriched TEMRA cells. With respect to this clonotype: What it recognizes is unknown.

This CDR3 region has 16 residues. V lost 2 bases, J lost 0 bases, and 11 bases lay in between. The germline CDR1 and CDR2 sequences are MGHDK and SYGVNS. The sequence derives from a human donor with multiple sclerosis. The sequenced material came from CD8+ T cells from PBMCs. The chain joins TRBV25-1 to TRBJ2-1; D is possibly TRBD1 or TRBD2 (6 bases each). The CDR3 reads CASSEGGGSSYNEQFF. In DNA form, the CDR3 reads TGTGCCAGCAGTGAAGGAGGGGGGAGCTCCTACAATGAGCAGTTCTTC.